The T cell receptor (beta chain) under discussion was sequenced for a study of blood T cell repertoires in COVID-19 (dated by TCRdb to 2020 to 2022). For context, the study as a whole: Samples covering the acute and convalescent phases of COVID-19 were provided by collaborators in the United States, Italy and Spain. Where available, HLA class I and class II types were taken from metadata supplied by the sample provider and were not determined by assay-based typing. The material from the prospective study consisted of cDNA or gDNA derived from T cells, B-cell-depleted T cells, or PBMCs. The dataset comprised deeply sampled blood TCRbeta repertoires from subjects exposed to, actively infected with, or recovered from COVID-19. Samples came from the ongoing ImmuneRACE study (first 160 participants) plus 1,254 subjects from 6 global collaborators. A de-identified subject ID, COVID-19 status, age in years and sex were almost always included in the sample metadata. The repertoires were made available in a free public database intended to serve as a resource for research on the immune response to SARS-CoV-2. The investigation overall reported the following: How much clinical and demographic metadata was included differed by source and by participant, and the metadata was provided uncurated.

The germline V gene (reference sequence) provides CDR1 LNHNV and CDR2 YYDKDF. The CDR3 runs 15 residues from the cysteine to the phenylalanine. Only the CDR3 DNA stays, 45 bases, in frame from base 1. Trimming accounts for 5 bases at V and 2 bases at J, while the number of junction bases matched to no gene is 5. Each collaborating institution followed its own protocols to collect whole blood in K2EDTA tubes. For TCRbeta analysis, collaborators shipped samples as frozen whole blood, isolated PBMCs, or DNA extracted from either of those sample types. The immunoSEQ Assay, a bias-controlled multiplex PCR, was used to amplify TCRbeta CDR3 regions from genomic DNA. From the authors' description of their analysis: Within the assay, amplification of reference gene primers was used to estimate how many nucleated cells each sample contained. Sequence reads were collapsed and filtered to measure the absolute abundance of every unique TCRbeta CDR3 rearrangement. For each sample, productive Simpson clonality was calculated by taking the square root of Simpson's diversity index across productive rearrangements. Imported from immuneACCESS, the table was reduced by TCRdb to in-frame sequences with V and J called. These copies leave out some clones; in studies compared against another copy, an unresolved V gene accounts for under half, and the cause of the remainder is not known. V and J calls and clone size are given by that table; D and trimming were obtained from the DNA. The sample table contains some 250,000 clones; only one count was recorded for roughly 84% of them. Roughly 3.1% of the sample is held by the ten biggest clonotypes.

Worth noting for this clone: Its specific antigen is unknown. No much larger clonotype is one base removed from it; base qualities were not supplied.

Recombination linked TRBV15 to TRBJ2-7; TRBD1 matches 11 bases in the middle. Source material: peripheral blood. The sequence was obtained from a young woman with acute or convalescent COVID-19. CDR3 reads: CATSHGQGATYEQYF. The DNA sequence is TGTGCCACCAGCCACGGACAGGGGGCTACCTACGAGCAGTACTTC.